These T cell receptor beta chains were read from a single sample in a study of cytomegalovirus exposure and HLA in healthy donors. Produced via immunoSEQ multiplex PCR; TCRdb's table is partial and in-frame only. The table has fewer than 200,000 clones, about 65% seen once; the top ten hold just under 4.5%. The material sequenced was PBMCs. These receptors all stem from a woman between 18 and 29 years old in good health and CMV-seropositive. Each CDR3 is given with its conserved first and last residue. The D gene is left open where the match is weak. Clone size appears in some rows only: once, few, many, or a class for an expanded clone.

TRBJ2-7 NA TRBV10-3 NA TGTGCCATCAGTGAGGGGGGGAACGAGCAGTACTTC CAISEGGNEQYF
TRBJ1-4 TRBD1 TRBV18 NA TGTGCCAGCTCACTCCAGGGGGTCCTAGCTGAAAAACTGTTTTTT CASSLQGVLAEKLFF
TRBJ2-6 TRBD1 TRBV19 few TGTGCCAGTGGTCGAATAGGGGACAGGGTGGCTGGGGCCAACGTCCTGACTTTC CASGRIGDRVAGANVLTF
TRBJ1-1 TRBD1 TRBV30 NA TGTGCCTGGATACCCGAGGGACAGGGGGCAGCTTTCTTT CAWIPEGQGAAFF
TRBJ2-7 NA TRBV2 once TGTGCCAGCAGTGAAGTTGAAGGAGGAAGTTGGAACGAGCAGTACTTC CASSEVEGGSWNEQYF
TRBJ2-3 NA TRBV7-8 NA TGTGCCAGCAGCTTAGGCAGGGGTGGCGCAGATACGCAGTATTTT CASSLGRGGADTQYF
TRBJ1-3 TRBD1 TRBV19 NA TGTGCCAGTAGTACCACCCGACAGGGAAGCTCTGGAAACACCATATATTTT CASSTTRQGSSGNTIYF
TRBJ1-2 TRBD1 TRBV27 NA TGTGCCAGCGGCCCTTTCCGAACAGGGGGCCATGGCTACACCTTC CASGPFRTGGHGYTF
TRBJ2-7 NA TRBV6-1 NA TGTGCCAGCACCGGAGGGACAGAAACCTACGAGCAGTACTTC CASTGGTETYEQYF
TRBJ1-5 NA TRBV5-4 NA TGTGCCAGCAGCTTCGGGGGTCAGCCCCAGCATTTT CASSFGGQPQHF
TRBJ1-1 NA TRBV10-3 NA TGTGCCATCAGTGATCGGGGGGTGAACACTGAAGCTTTCTTT CAISDRGVNTEAFF
TRBJ1-2 TRBD1 TRBV6-5 NA TGTGCCAGCAGTTATATGGGACAGGGGAACAGTGGCTACACCTTC CASSYMGQGNSGYTF
TRBJ2-3 NA TRBV19 NA TGTGCCAGTAGTATACGGAAACGGAGCGGAAGCACAGATACGCAGTATTTT CASSIRKRSGSTDTQYF
TRBJ1-1 TRBD1 TRBV5-4 NA TGTGCCAGCAGCGCTGGACAGGGATCGGAGGCTTTCTTT CASSAGQGSEAFF